These T cell receptor beta chains were read from a single sample in a study of blood T cell repertoires in COVID-19. Sequencing used immunoSEQ multiplex PCR; TCRdb keeps in-frame clones, though not all of them. The sample yields approximately 220,000 clones, approximately 84% seen once. Sequenced: peripheral blood. These receptors were collected from a middle-aged man who had recovered from COVID-19. CDR3s include the opening cysteine and the closing phenylalanine or tryptophan. The D gene is left open where the match is weak. Not every row has a clone size; where given, it reads once, few, many or a size class.

j_gene,abundance,d_gene,v_gene,CDR3aa,CDR3nt
TRBJ2-1,.,TRBD2,TRBV27,CASRSLGTSGVNEQFF,TGTGCCAGCAGGAGCCTTGGGACTAGCGGGGTCAATGAGCAGTTCTTC
TRBJ2-3,.,TRBD2,TRBV11-2,CASSLDRLAGVVADTQYF,TGTGCCAGCAGCTTAGATCGACTAGCGGGAGTGGTGGCAGATACGCAGTATTTT
TRBJ1-1,.,.,TRBV27,CASSYTGWTEAFF,TGTGCCAGCAGTTACACAGGTTGGACTGAAGCTTTCTTT
TRBJ2-2,.,.,TRBV5-5,CASSPPKNTGELFF,TGTGCCAGCAGCCCCCCCAAGAACACCGGGGAGCTGTTTTTT
TRBJ2-5,.,TRBD1,TRBV6-6,CASSPSGQGQETQYF,TGTGCCAGCAGCCCTTCGGGACAGGGCCAAGAGACCCAGTACTTC
TRBJ1-1,.,.,TRBV7-2,CASSLYGLREAFF,TGTGCCAGCAGCTTATACGGGTTAAGAGAAGCTTTCTTT
TRBJ1-2,.,TRBD1,TRBV19,CASSTGTGYYGYTF,TGTGCCAGTAGTACCGGGACAGGGTACTATGGCTACACCTTC
TRBJ1-1,.,.,TRBV12-3/TRBV12-4,CASSSRGNTEAFF,TGTGCCAGCAGTTCCAGGGGGAACACTGAAGCTTTCTTT
TRBJ1-2,once,.,TRBV9,CASSQIYPGSRRRLSYGYTF,TGTGCCAGCAGCCAAATTTACCCGGGGTCCCGGCGCCGCTTGTCCTATGGCTACACCTTC
TRBJ2-6,.,TRBD1,TRBV18,CASSDRGQGANVLTF,TGTGCCAGCTCAGATCGGGGACAGGGGGCCAACGTCCTGACTTTC
TRBJ2-1,.,TRBD2,TRBV14,CASSPGVAGKFNEQFF,TGTGCCAGCAGCCCCGGGGTAGCGGGAAAGTTCAATGAGCAGTTCTTC
TRBJ2-3,.,.,TRBV5-1,CASSPRTDTDTQYF,TGCGCCAGCAGCCCGAGGACTGACACAGATACGCAGTATTTT
TRBJ2-7,.,TRBD1,TRBV6-5,CASRDRSVTYEQYF,TGTGCCAGCAGGGACAGGTCCGTCACCTACGAGCAGTACTTC
TRBJ2-7,.,TRBD1,TRBV3-1/TRBV3-2,CASSLGTGAYEQYF,TGTGCCAGCAGCTTAGGGACAGGGGCCTACGAGCAGTACTTC
TRBJ1-5,.,.,TRBV6-1,CASSELTVNSNQPQHF,TGTGCCAGCAGTGAACTAACAGTAAATAGCAATCAGCCCCAGCATTTT